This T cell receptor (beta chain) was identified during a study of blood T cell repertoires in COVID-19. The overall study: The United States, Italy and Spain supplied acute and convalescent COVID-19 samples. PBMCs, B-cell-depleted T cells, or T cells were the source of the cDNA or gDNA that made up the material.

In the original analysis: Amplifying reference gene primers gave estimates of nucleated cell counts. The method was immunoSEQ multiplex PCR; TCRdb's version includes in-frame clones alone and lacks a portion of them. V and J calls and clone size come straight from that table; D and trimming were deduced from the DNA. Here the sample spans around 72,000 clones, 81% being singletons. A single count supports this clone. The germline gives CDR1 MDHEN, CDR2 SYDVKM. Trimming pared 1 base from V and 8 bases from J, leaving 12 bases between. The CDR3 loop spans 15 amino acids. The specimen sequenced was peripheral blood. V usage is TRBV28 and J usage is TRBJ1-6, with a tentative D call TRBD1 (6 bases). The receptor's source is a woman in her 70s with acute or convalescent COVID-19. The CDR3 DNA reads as TGTGCCAGCAGTTTATCCGTACAGGGTTATTCACCCCTCCACTTT. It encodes CASSLSVQGYSPLHF. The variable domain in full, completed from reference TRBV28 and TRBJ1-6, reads DVKVTQSSRYLVKRTGEKVFLECVQDMDHENMFWYRQDPGLGLRLIYFSYDVKMKEKGDIPEGYSVSREKKERFSLILESASTNQTSMYLCASSLSVQGYSPLHFGNGTRLTVT.